This T cell receptor (beta chain) is from a study of shared clonotypes between healthy human individuals. CD8 cells regarded as naive lacked CD45RO, were positively chosen for CCR7, and omitted terminally differentiated effector memory CD45RA+ cells. The length of the CDR3 is 14 residues. The V end lost 6 bases, the J end lost 1 base, and 9 bases lay between the germline ends. Germline V gives CDR1 MNHEY, CDR2 SMNVEV (reference sequence). The assay was immunoSEQ multiplex PCR, and TCRdb's table has in-frame clones only and misses some. Of more than 2 million clones in the sample, 93% were seen once. Sample: naive CD8+ T cells from PBMCs. The receptor's source is a man aged 18 to 30 in good health. Some clones in this sample may be carry-over from other donors' samples. J is TRBJ2-2 and V is TRBV27; perhaps D is TRBD1 or TRBD2 (5 bases each). CDR3 bases: TGTGCCAGCAGGCCAGGGAGGAACACCGGGGAGCTGTTTTTT. It codes for CASRPGRNTGELFF.